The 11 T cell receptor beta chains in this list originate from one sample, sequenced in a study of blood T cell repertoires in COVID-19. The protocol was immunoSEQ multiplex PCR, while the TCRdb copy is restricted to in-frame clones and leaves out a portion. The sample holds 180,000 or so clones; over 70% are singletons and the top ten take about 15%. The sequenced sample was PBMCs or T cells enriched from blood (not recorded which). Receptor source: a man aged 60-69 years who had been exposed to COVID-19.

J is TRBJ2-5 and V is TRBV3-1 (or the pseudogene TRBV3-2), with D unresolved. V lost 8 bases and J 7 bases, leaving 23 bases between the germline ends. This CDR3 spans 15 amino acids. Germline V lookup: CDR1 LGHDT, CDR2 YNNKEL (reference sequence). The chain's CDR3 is CASAPVSPGWRTQYF. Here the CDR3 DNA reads TGTGCCAGCGCCCCGGTTAGCCCCGGTTGGAGGACCCAGTACTTC.

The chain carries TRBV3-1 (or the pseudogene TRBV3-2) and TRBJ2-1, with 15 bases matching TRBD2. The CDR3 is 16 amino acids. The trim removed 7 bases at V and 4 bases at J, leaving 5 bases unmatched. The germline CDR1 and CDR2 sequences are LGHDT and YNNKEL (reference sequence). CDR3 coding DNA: TGTGCCAGCACCACGGGACTAGCGGGAGGTTACAATGAGCAGTTCTTC. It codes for CASTTGLAGGYNEQFF.

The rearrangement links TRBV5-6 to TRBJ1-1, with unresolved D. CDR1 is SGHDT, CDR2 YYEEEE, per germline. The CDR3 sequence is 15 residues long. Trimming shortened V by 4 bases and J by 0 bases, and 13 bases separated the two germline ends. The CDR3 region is CASSIIGGVNTEAFF. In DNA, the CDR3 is TGTGCCAGCAGCATAATAGGCGGGGTGAACACTGAAGCTTTCTTT.

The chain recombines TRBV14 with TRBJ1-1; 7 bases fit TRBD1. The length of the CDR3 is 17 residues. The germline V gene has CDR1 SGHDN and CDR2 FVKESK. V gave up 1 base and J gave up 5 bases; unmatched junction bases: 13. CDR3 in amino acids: CASSQVMAGGRRTEAFF. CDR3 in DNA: TGTGCCAGCAGCCAAGTAATGGCAGGGGGGCGTAGGACTGAAGCTTTCTTT.

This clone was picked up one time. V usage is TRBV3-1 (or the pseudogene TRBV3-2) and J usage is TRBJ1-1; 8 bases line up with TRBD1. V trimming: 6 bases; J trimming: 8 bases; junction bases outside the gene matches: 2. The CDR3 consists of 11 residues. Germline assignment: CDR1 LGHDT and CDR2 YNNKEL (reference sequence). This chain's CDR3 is CASSDRGEAFF. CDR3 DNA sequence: TGTGCCAGCAGTGACAGGGGAGAAGCTTTCTTT.

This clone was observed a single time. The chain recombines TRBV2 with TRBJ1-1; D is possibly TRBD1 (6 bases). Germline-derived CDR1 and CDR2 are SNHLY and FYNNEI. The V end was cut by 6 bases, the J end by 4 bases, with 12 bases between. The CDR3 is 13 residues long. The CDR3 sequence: CASSNRVTTEAFF. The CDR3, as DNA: TGTGCCAGCAGCAACAGGGTGACCACTGAAGCTTTCTTT.

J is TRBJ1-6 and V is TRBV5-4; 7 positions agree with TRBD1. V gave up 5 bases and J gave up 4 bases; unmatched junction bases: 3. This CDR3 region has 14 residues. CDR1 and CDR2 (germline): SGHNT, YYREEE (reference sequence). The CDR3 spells CASSNRGYNSPLHF. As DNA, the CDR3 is TGTGCCAGCAGTAACAGGGGTTATAATTCACCCCTCCACTTT.

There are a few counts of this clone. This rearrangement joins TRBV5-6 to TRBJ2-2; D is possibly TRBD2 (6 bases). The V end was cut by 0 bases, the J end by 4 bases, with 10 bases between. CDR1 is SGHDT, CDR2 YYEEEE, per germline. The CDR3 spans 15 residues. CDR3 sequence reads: CASSLGGIPTGELFF. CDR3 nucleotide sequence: TGTGCCAGCAGCTTGGGCGGGATCCCCACCGGGGAGCTGTTTTTT.

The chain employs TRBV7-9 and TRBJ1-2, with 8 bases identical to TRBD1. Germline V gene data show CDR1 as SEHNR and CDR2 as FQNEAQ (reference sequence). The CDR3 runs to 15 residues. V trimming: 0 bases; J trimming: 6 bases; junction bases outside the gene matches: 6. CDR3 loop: CASSLAGGQADGYTF. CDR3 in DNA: TGTGCCAGCAGCTTAGCTGGGGGACAGGCGGATGGCTACACCTTC.

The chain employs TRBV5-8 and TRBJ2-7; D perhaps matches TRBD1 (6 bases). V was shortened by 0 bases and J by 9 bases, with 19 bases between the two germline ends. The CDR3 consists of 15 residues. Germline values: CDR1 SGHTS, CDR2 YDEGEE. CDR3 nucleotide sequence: TGTGCCAGCAGCTTGGTGGCAGGGGATATACGAGGGCAGTACTTC. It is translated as CASSLVAGDIRGQYF.

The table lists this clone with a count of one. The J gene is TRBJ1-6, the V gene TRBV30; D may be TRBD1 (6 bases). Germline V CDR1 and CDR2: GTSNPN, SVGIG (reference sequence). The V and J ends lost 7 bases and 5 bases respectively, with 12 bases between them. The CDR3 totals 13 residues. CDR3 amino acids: CAYSQGNNSPLHF. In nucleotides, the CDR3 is TGTGCCTACTCACAGGGAAATAATTCACCCCTCCACTTT.